The TCR beta chain under discussion was sequenced for a study of CD8 T cells in ankylosing spondylitis. TCRdb reprocessed the 5' RACE reads with MiXCR, giving one entry per CDR3 protein. The profile shows 350,000 to 450,000 distinct CDR3 sequences, 20% to 25% of them singletons. The germline gives CDR1 WSHSY, CDR2 SAAADI. Trimming took 4 bases from V and 5 from J, leaving 11 bases between them. This CDR3 spans 13 amino acids. Study conclusions and caveats: Reactive arthritis synovial fluid and blood were previously reported to contain some motif variants. Seemingly characteristic of ankylosing spondylitis blood was a TCR beta motif consisting of several highly homologous variants.

This clonotype has just a few counts. Its antigen remains unidentified. This chain links TRBV10-2 with TRBJ2-5; D not certain. The TCR was taken from a male donor with ankylosing spondylitis or in good health (not recorded which). Sample: blood, either unsorted or a sorted T cell fraction (not recorded which). The CDR3 loop reads CASSGSSKETQYF. CDR3 coding DNA: TGCGCCAGCAGTGGGAGTAGCAAGGAGACCCAGTACTTC.